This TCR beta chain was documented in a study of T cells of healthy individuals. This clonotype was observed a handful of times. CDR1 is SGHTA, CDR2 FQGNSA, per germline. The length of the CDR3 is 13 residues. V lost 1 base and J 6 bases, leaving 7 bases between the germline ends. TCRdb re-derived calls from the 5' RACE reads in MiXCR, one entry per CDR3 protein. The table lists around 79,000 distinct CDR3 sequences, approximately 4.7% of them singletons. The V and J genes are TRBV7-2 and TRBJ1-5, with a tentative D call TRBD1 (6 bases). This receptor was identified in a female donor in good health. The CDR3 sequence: CASSLGTVQPQHF. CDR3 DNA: TGTGCCAGCAGCTTAGGGACAGTTCAGCCCCAGCATTTT. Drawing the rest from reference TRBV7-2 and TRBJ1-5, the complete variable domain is GAGVSQSPSNKVTEKGKDVELRCDPISGHTALYWYRQSLGQGLEFLIYFQGNSAPDKSGLPSDRFSAERTGGSVSTLTIQRTQQEDSAVYLCASSLGTVQPQHFGDGTRLSIL.